This T cell receptor (beta chain) was identified in a study of T cell responses to AZD1222 COVID-19 vaccine. Sequencing used immunoSEQ multiplex PCR; TCRdb keeps in-frame clones, though not all of them. The sample has about 200,000 clones, more than 90% seen once. Study results and limitations: White British people made up most donors, females outnumbered males, and clonal diversity was possibly underestimated. Variant regions that are unmutated are reportedly the target of nearly half of spike-specific TCRs. Increases in Spike-specific TCR breadth and depth were seen after two AZD1222 doses. There were repertoire samples only from the period after the peak T cell response.

With regard to this clone: Its antigen is as yet unknown.

Germline loops: CDR1 KGHDR, CDR2 SFDVKD. CDR3 size: 14 residues. With 9 bases removed from V and 0 bases from J, the gap between germline ends came to 11 bases. The sequenced sample was peripheral blood, obtained 28 days after the second dose of the MenACWY control vaccine. The chain joins TRBV24-1 to TRBJ2-1; possibly TRBD1 for D (5 bases). This receptor was obtained from an adult who received the MenACWY meningococcal vaccine as a control. CDR3 in amino acids: CATGGRDSYNEQFF. CDR3 nucleotide sequence: TGTGCCACCGGTGGCAGGGACTCCTACAATGAGCAGTTCTTC.